These 2 T cell receptor beta chains were all obtained from the same sample, sequenced in a study of CD8+ T cells in alopecia areata. Following RNA extraction, reverse transcription yielded cDNA that acted as the sequencing template. Libraries were prepared by immunoSEQ multiplex PCR; TCRdb keeps only in-frame clonotypes and omits some of them. The sample shows tens of thousands of clones, roughly 62% of them seen only once. Across about five patients, CD4+ cells underwent sorting into CD25+CD127- cells. Sequencing used CD4+ Tregs sorted from blood. The receptors were sampled from a human donor with alopecia areata.

This chain uses TRBV7-3 with TRBJ1-2; the match to TRBD1 covers 11 bases. CDR3 length equals 13 residues. Germline values: CDR1 SGHTA, CDR2 FQGTGA. V dropped 5 bases and J dropped 7; count of bases not matched to a gene: 3. CDR3 DNA: TGTGCCAGCAGCCCGGACAGGGGGCTTGGCTACACCTTC. Protein: CASSPDRGLGYTF.

The chain links TRBV20-1 to TRBJ2-5; no clear D. The CDR3 has 10 amino acids. The germline gives CDR1 DFQATT, CDR2 SNEGSKA (reference sequence). The germline V and J ends were trimmed by 3 bases and 3 bases, with 2 bases remaining between them. The CDR3 region has the DNA TGCAGTGCTAGTAAAGAGACCCAGTACTTC. Its protein product is CSASKETQYF.